The T cell receptor (beta chain) described here comes from a study of PD-1 and CTLA-4 blockade in melanoma. Measured with immunoSEQ multiplex PCR; TCRdb has only the in-frame clones, and not every one. The sample includes 34,000 or so clones, about 85% seen only once; the top ten take more than 5.5%. Trimming shortened V by 4 bases and J by 5 bases, and 17 bases separated the two germline ends. This CDR3 comprises 15 residues. The germline V gene has CDR1 SGHTA and CDR2 FQGTGA. The sequenced sample was CD8+ T cells from peripheral blood, obtained from a patient given anti-PD-1 treatment. The clonotype originates from a human donor with melanoma. The J gene is TRBJ1-1, the V gene TRBV7-3; tentatively, D is TRBD1 (5 bases). The CDR3 is CASSSSAGGGTEAFF. CDR3 DNA: TGTGCCAGCAGCTCCTCGGCGGGGGGAGGGACTGAAGCTTTCTTT. The whole variable domain, remainder taken from reference TRBV7-3 and TRBJ1-1, is GAGVSQTPSNKVTEKGKYVELRCDPISGHTALYWYRQSLGQGPEFLIYFQGTGAADDSGLPNDRFFAVRPEGSVSTLKIQRTERGDSAVYLCASSSSAGGGTEAFFGQGTRLTVV.